This TCR beta chain was profiled in a study of blood T cell repertoires in COVID-19. Study context: Both acute and convalescent COVID-19 samples were obtained from the United States, Italy and Spain. PBMCs, B-cell-depleted T cells, or T cells provided the cDNA or gDNA that made up the material.

This CDR3 comprises 14 residues. Germline CDR1 is MDHEN and CDR2 is SYDVKM. Comment on this clone: At one boundary the junction diverges from the germline segment, which might be a read error.

In the source study's methods: From reference gene primer amplification, estimates of nucleated cell counts were derived. Assay: immunoSEQ multiplex PCR; the TCRdb copy retains only in-frame clones and omits some. From that table come the V and J calls and clone size; the DNA was used to work out D and trimming. The sample has 55,000 to 85,000 clones; approximately 85% are singletons. The material sequenced was peripheral blood. V usage is TRBV28 and J usage is TRBJ1-2; a possible D gene is TRBD1 (6 bases). This receptor was identified in a human donor in a cohort sampled during active COVID-19. In nucleotides, the CDR3 is TGTGTCAGCAGGATAACACAGGGATGGTATGGCTACACCTTC. Its protein product is CVSRITQGWYGYTF.